This entry lists 17 T cell receptor beta chains sequenced from one sample in a study of cytomegalovirus exposure and HLA in healthy donors. PCR primers comprised 60 Vbeta and 13 Jbeta primers. Clones were read by immunoSEQ multiplex PCR, and TCRdb kept only the in-frame ones, dropping some. The sample records roughly 160,000 clones, 60% to 80% being singletons. Material for sequencing was PBMCs. These receptors came from a man aged 50-59 years in good health and CMV-seropositive.

Concerning this clone: At one of its ends the junction is not consistent with the germline gene, which may arise from a read error. The chain links TRBV5-6 to TRBJ1-2; maybe TRBD1 (5 bases). The CDR3 is 13 amino acids. Germline CDR1 is SGHDT and CDR2 is YYEEEE. The CDR3 sequence: CASPVGQARGYSF. CDR3 sequence (DNA): TGTGCCAGCCCCGTGGGGCAAGCTAGGGGCTACTCCTTC.

This chain uses TRBV5-4 with TRBJ2-2; 7 positions agree with TRBD1. The CDR3 contains 16 residues. V shed 3 bases and J 6 bases; nucleotides not matched to a gene: 11. Germline loops: CDR1 SGHNT, CDR2 YYREEE (reference sequence). The CDR3 sequence: CASSSLGQGVAGELFF. Written as DNA, the CDR3 is TGTGCCAGCAGCTCCCTTGGGCAGGGGGTAGCCGGGGAGCTGTTTTTT.

The chain has TRBV4-3 and TRBJ2-3; 9 bases line up with TRBD1. CDR3 length: 15 amino acids. V lost 0 bases, J lost 7 bases, and 5 bases stayed unmatched. Germline CDR1 is LGHNA and CDR2 is YSLEER. The CDR3: CASSQDGTGTNTQYF. CDR3 coding DNA: TGCGCCAGCAGCCAAGATGGGACAGGGACCAATACGCAGTATTTT.

This chain uses TRBV4-3 with TRBJ2-2; 11 positions match TRBD2. CDR1 and CDR2 from the germline V gene are LGHNA and YSLEER. J lost 1 base, V lost 0 bases, and 1 base had no gene match. CDR3 size: 17 residues. The CDR3 sequence: CASSQEGLAGNTGELFF. For the CDR3, the DNA is TGCGCCAGCAGCCAAGAAGGACTAGCGGGGAACACCGGGGAGCTGTTTTTT.

The rearrangement uses TRBV6-5 and TRBJ1-4; D gene uncertain. The CDR3 consists of 12 residues. Germline CDR1 MNHEY, CDR2 SVGAGI. The V and J ends lost 4 bases and 10 bases respectively, with 10 bases between them. The CDR3 nucleotides read TGTGCCAGCAGTTTACCCCCCGGAAAACTGTTTTTT. It specifies CASSLPPGKLFF.

This chain joins TRBV14 and TRBJ2-1; a possible D gene is TRBD2 (6 bases). CDR3 size: 15 residues. The germline gives CDR1 SGHDN, CDR2 FVKESK. The V end lost 3 bases, the J end lost 4 bases, and 13 bases lay between the germline ends. CDR3 nucleotides: TGTGCCAGCAGCCAGCCGGGACTGGGATACAATGAGCAGTTCTTC. It is translated as CASSQPGLGYNEQFF.

J is TRBJ1-3 and V is TRBV6-5, with D possibly TRBD1 on 6 matching bases. The V gene lost 7 bases and the J gene lost 0 bases, with 10 bases spanning the gap. Germline values: CDR1 MNHEY, CDR2 SVGAGI. This CDR3 comprises 14 residues. The DNA for the CDR3 is TGTGCCAGCACCGGACAGATCTCTGGAAACACCATATATTTT. Protein product: CASTGQISGNTIYF.

The J gene is TRBJ2-7, the V gene TRBV27; perhaps TRBD1 as D (5 bases). CDR1 and CDR2 (germline): MNHEY, SMNVEV (reference sequence). This CDR3 is 15 amino acids long. V lost 9 bases to trimming and J lost 2 bases, with 20 bases between them. The CDR3 loop reads CASIPDSATPYEQYF. Written as DNA, the CDR3 is TGTGCCAGTATTCCTGACAGCGCTACTCCCTACGAGCAGTACTTC.

The chain uses TRBV14 and TRBJ2-3, with 7 bases matching TRBD2. Losses at the gene ends were 4 bases for V and 2 bases for J; bases not matched to a gene: 6. Germline assignment: CDR1 SGHDN and CDR2 FVKESK. The CDR3 loop spans 15 amino acids. The CDR3, as DNA: TGTGCCAGCAGCCTATTGGGGGGGACCACAGATACGCAGTATTTT. Amino acids: CASSLLGGTTDTQYF.

The chain combines TRBV7-3 with TRBJ1-1; possibly TRBD1 for D (5 bases). V gave up 2 bases and J gave up 8 bases, with 12 bases separating them. The CDR3 runs 13 residues. Germline CDR1 SGHTA, CDR2 FQGTGA. The CDR3 region is CASSLQGYGEAFF. CDR3 nucleotides: TGTGCCAGCAGCTTACAGGGCTACGGAGAAGCTTTCTTT. Combining the CDR3 with reference TRBV7-3 and TRBJ1-1 gives the whole variable domain GAGVSQTPSNKVTEKGKYVELRCDPISGHTALYWYRQSLGQGPEFLIYFQGTGAADDSGLPNDRFFAVRPEGSVSTLKIQRTERGDSAVYLCASSLQGYGEAFFGQGTRLTVV.

V gene TRBV18 combines with J gene TRBJ1-6; D remains ambiguous. Germline values: CDR1 KGHSH, CDR2 LQKENI. This CDR3 is built from 14 residues. Trimming took off 2 bases at V and 8 bases at J, with 10 bases between the two ends. CDR3 nucleotide sequence: TGTGCCAGCTCACCAACCCCCCCGGATTCACCCCTCCACTTT. This encodes CASSPTPPDSPLHF.

In nucleotides, the CDR3 is TGTGCCAGCTCATCTCGGTCGGGCTCTGGAAACACCATATATTTT. Protein product: CASSSRSGSGNTIYF. The V and J genes are TRBV2 and TRBJ1-3, with no clear D. Germline assignment: CDR1 SNHLY and CDR2 FYNNEI. The germline V and J ends were trimmed by 8 bases and 0 bases, with 14 bases remaining between them. The CDR3 has 15 amino acids.

V is TRBV21-1 and J is TRBJ2-5; TRBD1, the table's D call, lacks a check against the DNA. TRBV21-1 is designated a pseudogene. This CDR3 has 14 amino acids. CDR3 sequence reads: CASPRDRGSKTQYF. The DNA of the CDR3 is TGTGCCAGCCCCCGGGACAGGGGATCCAAGACCCAGTACTTC.

The rearrangement joins TRBV10-3 to TRBJ1-1, with a tentative D call TRBD1 (6 bases). Trimming took off 1 base at V and 1 base at J, with 19 bases between the two ends. The CDR3 has 18 residues. CDR1 and CDR2 from the germline V gene are ENHRY and SYGVKD. CDR3 coding DNA: TGTGCCATCAGTGAGTGGTTAACAGGGCGCAATCGGAACACTGAAGCTTTCTTT. It specifies CAISEWLTGRNRNTEAFF.

V and J are TRBV19 and TRBJ1-2, with TRBD1 identical over 8 bases. Per the germline V gene, CDR1 is LNHDA and CDR2 is SQIVND (reference sequence). The CDR3 contains 15 residues. V shed 9 bases and J 6 bases; nucleotides not matched to a gene: 15. CDR3 amino acids: CASTPSGDRGNGYTF. DNA of the CDR3: TGTGCCAGCACGCCTTCCGGAGACAGGGGAAATGGCTACACCTTC.

CDR3 DNA sequence: TGTGCCAGCAGCTTAGTATTTGGTTTTGGGGGACAGACCTATGGCTACACCTTC. Residues: CASSLVFGFGGQTYGYTF. The genes are TRBV7-2 and TRBJ1-2, with 7 bases that match TRBD1. This CDR3 is 18 amino acids long. The germline gives CDR1 SGHTA, CDR2 FQGNSA. V trimming: 1 base; J trimming: 4 bases; junction bases outside the gene matches: 15.

The rearrangement joins TRBV4-2 to TRBJ1-2; no clear D gene. V was cut by 4 bases and J by 2 bases, with 17 bases left in between. The germline CDR1 and CDR2 sequences are LGHNA and YNFKEQ. The CDR3 totals 16 residues. CDR3 region: CASSPTNQQTNYGYTF. CDR3 nucleotides: TGTGCCAGCAGCCCCACCAATCAACAGACAAACTATGGCTACACCTTC.